Listed below are T cell receptor beta chains from one sample, sequenced in a study of shared T cell receptors in the human thymus. Profiling relied on immunoSEQ multiplex PCR, and the TCRdb table lists in-frame clones only, not all of them. In the table there are roughly 660,000 clones, approximately 88% of which are singletons. These data were also filed under a second study, of human thymus T cells.

The specimen was thymocytes. Receptors were obtained from a boy under three years old with a congenital heart defect. Both conserved end residues are part of each CDR3. A D gene is named only where the DNA matches it firmly. Size is omitted from some rows. Given values are once, few, many or a class for expanded clones.

NA,TRBD1,TRBV7-2,TRBJ1-4,CASSPSNGGQGPFNEKLFF,TGTGCCAGCAGCCCCAGCAACGGCGGACAGGGTCCGTTTAATGAAAAACTGTTTTTT
NA,TRBD2,TRBV29-1,TRBJ2-1,CSVAVAGVSYNEQFF,TGCAGCGTTGCCGTAGCGGGAGTCTCCTACAATGAGCAGTTCTTC
NA,TRBD2,TRBV28,TRBJ2-2,CASRDWGGTGELFF,TGTGCCAGCAGAGATTGGGGGGGTACCGGGGAGCTGTTTTTT
NA,TRBD1,TRBV4-1,TRBJ1-2,CASSQSDRGVYSVYGYTF,TGCGCCAGCAGCCAATCGGACAGGGGGGTCTATTCAGTGTATGGCTACACCTTC
once,TRBD2,TRBV10-2,TRBJ2-3,CASRGGASVAHTQYF,TGCGCCAGCAGGGGAGGGGCTAGCGTGGCCCATACGCAGTATTTT
few,NA,TRBV19,TRBJ1-3,CATSPQGLVNTIYF,TGTGCCACCAGCCCCCAGGGGTTGGTAAACACCATATATTTT
NA,TRBD1,TRBV28,TRBJ1-2,CASSSLPGQGGVYYGYTF,TGTGCCAGCAGTAGCCTACCGGGACAGGGGGGGGTTTACTATGGCTACACCTTC
NA,TRBD1,TRBV14,TRBJ2-5,CASSHGPGQVQETQYF,TGTGCCAGCAGCCATGGGCCGGGACAGGTCCAAGAGACCCAGTACTTC
NA,TRBD2,TRBV28,TRBJ2-5,CASSLPRGHLRTSGRGETQYF,TGTGCCAGCAGTTTACCCAGGGGGCACCTGCGGACTAGCGGGAGGGGAGAGACCCAGTACTTC
few,NA,TRBV14,TRBJ1-1,CASSLGALGWEAFF,TGTGCCAGCAGCCTTGGGGCTTTGGGATGGGAAGCTTTCTTT
NA,NA,TRBV2,TRBJ2-7,CASSRLLYEQYF,TGTGCCAGCAGTCGACTCCTCTACGAGCAGTACTTC
NA,NA,TRBV6-5,TRBJ2-3,CASSSSGGSTDTQYF,TGTGCCAGCAGTTCCAGCGGAGGTAGCACAGATACGCAGTATTTT
NA,NA,TRBV18,TRBJ2-7,CASSPLPNSYEQYF,TGTGCCAGCTCACCATTACCTAACTCCTACGAGCAGTACTTC
NA,TRBD1,TRBV27,TRBJ1-4,CASSLAGTGVNEKLFF,TGTGCCAGCAGTTTAGCCGGGACAGGGGTTAATGAAAAACTGTTTTTT
NA,TRBD2,TRBV25-1,TRBJ2-1,CASSGTGLAYNEQFF,TGTGCCAGCAGTGGCACGGGACTAGCCTACAATGAGCAGTTCTTC
NA,TRBD2,TRBV5-1,TRBJ2-1,CASSGEVAGNDNEQFF,TGCGCCAGCAGCGGTGAGGTAGCGGGAAATGACAATGAGCAGTTCTTC
NA,NA,TRBV27,TRBJ2-3,CASSLAPRGTTDTQYF,TGTGCCAGCAGTTTGGCGCCTAGGGGGACCACAGATACGCAGTATTTT
NA,NA,TRBV5-8,TRBJ1-3,CASSLPGLRSGNTIYF,TGTGCCAGCAGCTTGCCCGGGTTACGGTCTGGAAACACCATATATTTT
NA,TRBD1,TRBV27,TRBJ1-2,CASSLAPDRAGYGYTF,TGTGCCAGCAGTCTCGCCCCGGACAGGGCTGGGTATGGCTACACCTTC